The present entry profiles one T cell receptor (beta chain) with its context. At one boundary the junction diverges from the germline segment, which might be a read error. The germline V gene has CDR1 KGHSH and CDR2 LQKENI. The CDR3 is 18 residues long. Expressed TCRB transcripts were sequenced because the entire RNA isolate underwent reverse transcription. Generated by immunoSEQ multiplex PCR, the TCRdb table keeps only in-frame clones and is missing some. The data contain 300,000 to 350,000 clones, 11% to 15% of them seen just once; the ten biggest clones take up under 8.5%. This specimen comes from a study of beta chain features in type 1 diabetes.

The TCR sequence derives from a man aged 30 to 45 in good health. The rearrangement joins TRBV18 to TRBJ1-5, with D maybe TRBD1 (5 bases). The sequenced sample consisted of central memory CD4+ T cells from blood. DNA of the CDR3: TGTGCCAGCCCACCAATAGGGACGGACGACCAGAGCAATCAGCCCCAGCATTTT. It encodes CASPPIGTDDQSNQPQHF.